The rows below give T cell receptor beta chains drawn from one sample of a study of T cell repertoires in cytomegalovirus infection. Using its own MiXCR run on the reads, TCRdb lists one record per CDR3 protein. The sample records roughly 200,000 distinct CDR3 sequences, less than 9.5% being singletons. Sample: PBMCs. These receptors all come from a human donor in good health (CMV status not recorded). Some clones in this sample may be carry-over from other donors' samples. Each CDR3 is given with its conserved first and last residue. The D gene is left open where the match is weak. Some rows mark clone size as missing; the rest say once, few, many or name a class of expanded clone.

len,abundance,j_gene,v_gene,d_gene,CDR3nt,CDR3aa
15,-,TRBJ1-5,TRBV2,-,TGTGCCAGCACCAGGGACGGATATAGCAATCAGCCCCAGCATTTT,CASTRDGYSNQPQHF
15,many,TRBJ2-1,TRBV7-2,TRBD1,TGTGCCAGCAGCTTAATTGGACAGGGAATCTATGAGCAGTTCTTC,CASSLIGQGIYEQFF
17,many,TRBJ2-3,TRBV5-4,-,TGTGCCAGCAGTCCAATCCTCCCCCATGTCGATGAGGATACGCAGTATTTT,CASSPILPHVDEDTQYF
17,few,TRBJ2-7,TRBV6-2/TRBV6-3,TRBD2,TGTGCCAGCAGTAATGGACTAGCGGAAACTTACTCCTACGAGCAGTACTTC,CASSNGLAETYSYEQYF
11,many,TRBJ2-3,TRBV7-2,-,TGTGCCAGCAGCTACACAGATACGCAGTATTTT,CASSYTDTQYF
17,few,TRBJ2-1,TRBV5-1,-,TGCGCCAGCAGCTTGGAGTGGGGAGCGAGGTCCTACAATGAGCAGTTCTTC,CASSLEWGARSYNEQFF
14,many,TRBJ2-7,TRBV12-3/TRBV12-4,-,TGTGCCAGCAGTTTTCTGAAGGGAATCGGAGAGCAGTACTTC,CASSFLKGIGEQYF
15,-,TRBJ2-2,TRBV2,-,TGTGCCAGCTGGACGGGATCCTCTAACACCGGGGAGCTGTTTTTT,CASWTGSSNTGELFF
15,few,TRBJ1-5,TRBV4-3,-,TGCGCCAGCAGCCAAGACCCAGGGGTTTACCAGCCCCAGCATTTT,CASSQDPGVYQPQHF
14,many,TRBJ2-3,TRBV18,TRBD2,TGTGCCAGCTTACGGACTAGCGGTTCAGATACGCAGTATTTT,CASLRTSGSDTQYF
13,-,TRBJ1-5,TRBV7-9,-,TGTGCCAGCAACCCTGGTCCGGATCAGCCCCAGCATTTT,CASNPGPDQPQHF
16,many,TRBJ2-3,TRBV7-9,-,TGTGCCAGCAGCTTTTGGTCGGGTTCTAGCACAGATACGCAGTATTTT,CASSFWSGSSTDTQYF
17,many,TRBJ2-2,TRBV7-3,-,TGTGCCAGCAGCTTAAGGCCAGGGGATATGGGCACCGGGGAGCTGTTTTTT,CASSLRPGDMGTGELFF
15,many,TRBJ2-4,TRBV28,-,TGTGCCAGCAGTTTAAGTGGGCAAGCCAAAAACATTCAGTACTTC,CASSLSGQAKNIQYF
17,-,TRBJ2-3,TRBV29-1,-,TGCAGCGTGGTAGGAACCGGGGGAAAAGGAGGCACAGATACGCAGTATTTT,CSVVGTGGKGGTDTQYF
12,-,TRBJ1-1,TRBV27,-,TGTGCCAGCAGTCCTATTGGACGGAAAGCTTTCTTT,CASSPIGRKAFF
16,many,TRBJ2-5,TRBV28,TRBD2,TGTGCCAGCAGCACTAGCGGGAGGGGGCCGGGGGAGACCCAGTACTTC,CASSTSGRGPGETQYF
15,few,TRBJ1-1,TRBV11-2,-,TGTGCCAGCAGCCCCGGTGGGGGGGAGGGCACTGAAGCTTTCTTT,CASSPGGGEGTEAFF
15,many,TRBJ2-4,TRBV19,-,TGTGCCAGTAGGAACAACGGGGATTTCAAAAACATTCAGTACTTC,CASRNNGDFKNIQYF
13,few,TRBJ1-4,TRBV4-3,-,TGCGCCAGCAGGTCCCACGGGGGTGAAAAACTGTTTTTT,CASRSHGGEKLFF
13,few,TRBJ2-1,TRBV20-1,TRBD2,TGCAGTGTAGAGCGGGAGGGCCTGAATGAGCAGTTCTTC,CSVEREGLNEQFF
14,-,TRBJ1-1,TRBV12-3/TRBV12-4,-,TGTGCCAGCACTCAACCTGCGTCGGGCACTGAAGCTTTCTTT,CASTQPASGTEAFF
14,many,TRBJ2-3,TRBV7-2,-,TGTGCCAGCAGCCCAAGGGACCACACAGATACGCAGTATTTT,CASSPRDHTDTQYF
15,-,TRBJ1-6,TRBV2,TRBD1,TGTGCCAGCCATCGATCCGGGACAGGACCTTCACCCCTCCACTTT,CASHRSGTGPSPLHF
13,few,TRBJ1-2,TRBV20-1,-,TGCAGTGCCTATACAGGGTCGTACAGTGGCTACACCTTC,CSAYTGSYSGYTF
17,many,TRBJ2-6,TRBV7-9,TRBD1,TGTGCAACCCCTATCGGGGACAGCGCCTCTGGGGCCAACGTCCTGACTTTC,CATPIGDSASGANVLTF
14,many,TRBJ2-1,TRBV7-2,-,TGTGCCAGCAGCTTAACCACTCCATCGAATGAGCAGTTCTTC,CASSLTTPSNEQFF
12,-,TRBJ2-7,TRBV20-1,-,TGCAGTGGTGTTGAAGGGCTGGGGGAGCAGTACTTC,CSGVEGLGEQYF
15,few,TRBJ2-7,TRBV28,TRBD1,TGTGCCAGCACAATGACAGGGGGCACCTTCTACGAGCAGTACTTC,CASTMTGGTFYEQYF
13,many,TRBJ1-5,TRBV7-2,TRBD1,TGTGCCAGCAGCTACCGGGGACAGCAGCCCCAGCATTTT,CASSYRGQQPQHF
15,many,TRBJ1-5,TRBV7-8,-,TGTGCCAGCAGCTCTAAGCGGGATAACAATCAGCCCCAGCATTTT,CASSSKRDNNQPQHF
15,-,TRBJ1-2,TRBV18,-,TGTGCCAGCTCACCACTTGGCGGGCAGAACTATGGCTACACCTTC,CASSPLGGQNYGYTF